Each of the 7 T cell receptor beta chains below was sequenced from the same sample in a study of T cells after posttransplantation cyclophosphamide listed by TCRdb under 2016. The library was built by means of the immunoSEQ multiplex PCR assay. This is the immuneACCESS table as TCRdb keeps it, with only in-frame sequences that have V and J called. A part of the clones is gone; compared with another copy, unresolved V genes explain less than half, and the rest is unexplained. For this sample there are about 36,000 clones; over 75% appear just once. Of the sample, approximately 8.7% is held by the ten largest clones. The treatment or condition label corresponds to: high-dose cyclophosphamide on days +3 and +4 as single-agent GVHD prophylaxis. Patients in the PTCy group got busulfan and fludarabine conditioning, a marrow graft from a related or unrelated donor, and cyclophosphamide on days +3 and +4.

This specimen was CD4+ T cells sorted from blood, taken roughly 250 weeks after a stem cell transplant with posttransplant cyclophosphamide. These receptors originate from a female patient aged 40 to 55 who received an allogeneic stem cell transplant from a related donor, was CMV-positive, and had no GVHD. After a transplant, certain T cells may trace back to the graft donor.

This clone occurred once. The chain employs TRBV6-4 and TRBJ1-5; D is perhaps TRBD1 (5 bases). The CDR3 has 13 residues. Per the germline V gene, CDR1 is MRHNA and CDR2 is SNTAGT. V lost 3 bases and J lost 5, with 8 bases in between. This CDR3 is CASSEGGDQPQHF. The CDR3 DNA sequence: TGTGCCAGCAGTGAGGGGGGGGATCAGCCCCAGCATTTT.

This clone was seen a single time. The chain carries TRBV4-1 and TRBJ1-2; 7 nucleotides line up with TRBD1. The CDR3 consists of 16 residues. CDR1 and CDR2 (germline): MGHRA, YSYEKL. J was trimmed by 4 bases and V by 2 bases; bases with no gene match: 10. The DNA of the CDR3 is TGCGCCAGCAGCCAAATAGGGGGACAGTTAGGCTATGGCTACACCTTC. It codes for CASSQIGGQLGYGYTF.

The chain combines TRBV5-1 with TRBJ1-1, with D unclear. The CDR3 totals 11 residues. CDR1 and CDR2 (germline): SGHRS, YFSETQ. Between the trimmed V and J ends, which lost 0 bases and 7 bases, there was a span of 4 bases. CDR3 amino acids: CASSLESEAFF. CDR3 nucleotides: TGCGCCAGCAGCTTGGAGAGTGAAGCTTTCTTT.

The genes are TRBV28 and TRBJ2-3; D might be TRBD1 (5 bases). Germline CDR1 reads MDHEN; CDR2 reads SYDVKM. The CDR3 is 11 residues long. V was shortened by 6 bases and J by 14 bases, with 15 bases between the two germline ends. The DNA for the CDR3 is TGTGCCAGCAGGGGGCTAGAGATTTGGTATTTT. Residues: CASRGLEIWYF.

The chain is built from TRBV19 and TRBJ2-5; D gene unclear. V was cut by 4 bases and J by 5 bases, with 5 bases left in between. Germline V gene lookup returns CDR1 LNHDA and CDR2 SQIVND (reference sequence). The CDR3 is 11 amino acids. CDR3 sequence (DNA): TGTGCCAGTAGTAGTGCGGAGACCCAGTACTTC. The encoded protein is CASSSAETQYF.

The chain employs TRBV2 and TRBJ2-7; TRBD2 aligns across 10 bases. Germline CDR1 SNHLY, CDR2 FYNNEI. After removal of 2 bases from V and 1 base from J, the junction contained 8 bases not matched to a gene. The CDR3 spans 17 residues. CDR3 region: CASSEIGWGLASYEQYF. The CDR3 nucleotides read TGTGCCAGCAGTGAAATCGGATGGGGACTAGCGTCCTACGAGCAGTACTTC.

V usage is TRBV7-2 and J usage is TRBJ1-5, with 9 bases fitting TRBD1. Germline V lookup: CDR1 SGHTA, CDR2 FQGNSA. This CDR3 is built from 18 residues. The J segment lost 0 bases and the V segment lost 6 bases, leaving 12 bases of the junction unmatched. The CDR3 coding sequence is TGTGCCAGCAGTTCGAAGACATACAGGGGGCTTAGCAATCAGCCCCAGCATTTT. As protein: CASSSKTYRGLSNQPQHF.